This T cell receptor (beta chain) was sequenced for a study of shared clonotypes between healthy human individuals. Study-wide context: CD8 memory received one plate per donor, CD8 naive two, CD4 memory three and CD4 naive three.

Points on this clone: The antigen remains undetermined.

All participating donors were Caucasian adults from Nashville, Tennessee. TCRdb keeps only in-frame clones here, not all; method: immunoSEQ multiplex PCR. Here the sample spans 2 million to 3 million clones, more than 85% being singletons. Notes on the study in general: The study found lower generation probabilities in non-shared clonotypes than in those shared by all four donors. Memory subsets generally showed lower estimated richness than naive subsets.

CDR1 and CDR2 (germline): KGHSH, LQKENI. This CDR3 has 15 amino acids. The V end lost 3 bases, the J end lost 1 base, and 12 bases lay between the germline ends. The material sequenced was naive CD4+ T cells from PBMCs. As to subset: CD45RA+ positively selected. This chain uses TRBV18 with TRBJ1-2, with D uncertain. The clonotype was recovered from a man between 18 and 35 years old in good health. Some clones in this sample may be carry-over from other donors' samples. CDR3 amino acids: CASSPSSPINYGYTF. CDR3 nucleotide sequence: TGTGCCAGCTCACCCTCCTCGCCGATTAACTATGGCTACACCTTC.